This passage covers 6 T cell receptor beta chains from one sample sequenced in a study of blood T cell repertoires in COVID-19. Clones were sequenced by immunoSEQ multiplex PCR, and TCRdb holds only the in-frame ones, with some missing. The table has 85,000 to 130,000 clones, approximately 88% seen once. The sample taken for sequencing was peripheral blood. Source of these receptors: a man between 60 and 75 years old with acute or convalescent COVID-19.

J is TRBJ2-5 and V is TRBV2; TRBD1 might be the D (6 bases). The germline CDR1 and CDR2 sequences are SNHLY and FYNNEI. Trimming left V 8 bases short and J 3 bases short, with 19 bases between. The CDR3 is 15 amino acids. CDR3 residues: CASLDGTRVEETQYF. CDR3 nucleotide sequence: TGTGCCAGCCTAGACGGGACAAGGGTAGAAGAGACCCAGTACTTC.

Details on this clone: One end of the junction fails to match germline, which may point to a read error. The chain is built from TRBV6-1 and TRBJ1-2; TRBD1 matches at 8 bases. Germline V gives CDR1 MNHNS, CDR2 SASEGT. This CDR3 has 14 residues. CDR3 in amino acids: CASREPGGVYGYTF. CDR3 DNA: TGTGCCAGCCGTGAACCAGGGGGCGTCTATGGCTACACCTTC.

This clone was found a few times. The chain joins TRBV29-1 to TRBJ2-7; 7 bases line up with TRBD2. The germline CDR1 and CDR2 sequences are SQVTM and ANQGSEA. V shed 4 bases, J shed 6 bases, and the junction held 6 bases outside the gene matches. The CDR3 covers 12 residues. CDR3 loop: CSVAREGSEQYF. The CDR3 coding sequence is TGCAGCGTTGCTAGGGAGGGGAGCGAGCAGTACTTC.

This rearrangement joins TRBV5-1 to TRBJ1-5, with D possibly matching TRBD1 (5 bases). The CDR3 has 15 amino acids. CDR1 and CDR2 (germline): SGHRS, YFSETQ. V was shortened by 0 bases and J by 4 bases, with 11 bases between the two germline ends. CDR3 nucleotides: TGCGCCAGCAGCTTGGAGGGTAGGGGAAATCAGCCCCAGCATTTT. Translated: CASSLEGRGNQPQHF. Full variable domain (rest looked up from reference TRBV5-1 and TRBJ1-5): KAGVTQTPRYLIKTRGQQVTLSCSPISGHRSVSWYQQTPGQGLQFLFEYFSETQRNKGNFPGRFSGRQFSNSRSEMNVSTLELGDSALYLCASSLEGRGNQPQHFGDGTRLSIL.

The V call is TRBV5-1, the J call TRBJ2-3, with TRBD2 identical over 7 bases. CDR3 length: 16 amino acids. Germline V gene sequence: CDR1 SGHRS, CDR2 YFSETQ. The ends lost 0 bases at V and 4 bases at J; junction bases unmatched: 8. CDR3 residues: CASSLGQRGGSDTQYF. The CDR3 coding sequence is TGCGCCAGCAGCTTGGGCCAGCGGGGAGGTTCAGATACGCAGTATTTT.

The rearrangement uses TRBV29-1 and TRBJ2-4, with a possible D match to TRBD2 (5 bases). There are 13 residues in the CDR3. Germline V gene sequence: CDR1 SQVTM, CDR2 ANQGSEA. V was cut by 3 bases and J by 8 bases, with 14 bases left in between. The CDR3 region is CSVEKGSGYIQYF. As DNA, the CDR3 is TGCAGCGTTGAGAAAGGGAGTGGATACATTCAGTACTTC.